What follows describes a single T cell receptor beta chain. Antigen unknown. Coculturing was carried out on the mixed lymphocyte reaction cells. It lasted 6 days and was done at 37°C. This sample was included in a study of siplizumab effects on memory and regulatory T cells. Points from the study as a whole: Naive or memory phenotype was unassignable for roughly 75-96% of proliferating CD4+ or CD8+ clones.

Trimming cost V 7 bases and J 8 bases, with 24 bases left between them. CDR3 length equals 15 residues. CDR1 is MNHEY, CDR2 SMNVEV, per germline (reference sequence). Measured with immunoSEQ multiplex PCR; TCRdb has only the in-frame clones, and not every one. This table has 3,000 to 4,000 clones, 55% appearing once. V gene TRBV27 combines with J gene TRBJ2-7; D not certain. Source material: CFSE-low (dividing) CD8+ T cells sorted from an allogeneic mixed lymphocyte reaction. The sequence was collected from a human donor in good health; the cells came from an allogeneic mixed lymphocyte reaction. Some clones in this sample may be carry-over from other donors' samples. The CDR3 here is CASNSLGVALRQQYF. CDR3 nucleotides: TGTGCCAGCAACTCCCTTGGGGTGGCCCTACGACAGCAGTACTTC.